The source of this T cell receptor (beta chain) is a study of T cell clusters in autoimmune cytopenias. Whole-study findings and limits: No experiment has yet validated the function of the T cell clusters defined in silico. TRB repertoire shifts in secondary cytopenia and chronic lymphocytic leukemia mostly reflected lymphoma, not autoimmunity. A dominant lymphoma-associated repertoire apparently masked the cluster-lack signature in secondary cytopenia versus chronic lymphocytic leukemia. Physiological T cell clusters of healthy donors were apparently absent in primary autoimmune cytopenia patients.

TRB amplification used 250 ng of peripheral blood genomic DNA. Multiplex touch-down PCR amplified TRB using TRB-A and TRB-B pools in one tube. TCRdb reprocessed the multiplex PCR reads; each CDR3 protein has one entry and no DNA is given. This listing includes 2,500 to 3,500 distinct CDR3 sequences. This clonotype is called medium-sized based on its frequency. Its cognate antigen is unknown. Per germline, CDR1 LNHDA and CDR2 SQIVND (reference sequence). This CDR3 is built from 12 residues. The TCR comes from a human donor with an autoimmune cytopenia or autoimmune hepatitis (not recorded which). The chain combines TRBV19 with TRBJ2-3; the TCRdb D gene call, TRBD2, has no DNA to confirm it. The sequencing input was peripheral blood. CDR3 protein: CASRTDTDTQYF.